Each of the 9 T cell receptor beta chains below was sequenced from the same sample in a study of blood T cell repertoires in COVID-19. Data came from immunoSEQ multiplex PCR; TCRdb stores just in-frame clones and leaves some out. The sample lists 15,000 to 20,000 clones; 85% to 90% were seen once. Sequenced input: peripheral blood. All receptors derive from a man between 60 and 75 years old with active COVID-19.

The gene calls are TRBV27 and TRBJ2-1, with 7 bases aligning to TRBD2. The germline CDR1 and CDR2 sequences are MNHEY and SMNVEV (reference sequence). This CDR3 spans 12 amino acids. V was clipped by 6 bases and J by 10 bases; unmatched bases: 6. The CDR3 DNA reads as TGTGCCAGCAGCCTGGGGGGGAGGGAGCAGTTCTTC. Encoded protein: CASSLGGREQFF.

The J gene is TRBJ2-2, the V gene TRBV29-1, with D perhaps TRBD2 (5 bases). The length of the CDR3 is 11 residues. The V end lost 7 bases, the J end lost 6 bases, and 9 bases lay between the germline ends. Per germline, CDR1 SQVTM and CDR2 ANQGSEA. DNA of the CDR3: TGCAGCGCAGAGGGTTCCGGGGAGCTGTTTTTT. It codes for CSAEGSGELFF.

The chain employs TRBV7-9 and TRBJ2-5; 9 nucleotides align to TRBD2. V dropped 5 bases and J dropped 5; count of bases not matched to a gene: 12. The germline V gene has CDR1 SEHNR and CDR2 FQNEAQ (reference sequence). The CDR3 is made up of 16 amino acids. In DNA form, the CDR3 reads TGTGCCAGCAGCGCGGTGGCGGGGGGGCCTGGGGAGACCCAGTACTTC. Protein: CASSAVAGGPGETQYF.

This chain's CDR3 is CAISSGTSTDTQYF. DNA for the CDR3: TGTGCCATCAGTAGCGGAACTAGCACAGATACGCAGTATTTT. The chain combines TRBV10-3 with TRBJ2-3; possibly TRBD2 for D (5 bases). The CDR3 contains 14 residues. V was pared by 5 bases and J by 0 bases, with 9 bases between. Germline CDR1 is ENHRY and CDR2 is SYGVKD.

The genes are TRBV3-1 (or the pseudogene TRBV3-2) and TRBJ1-1; D perhaps matches TRBD1 (6 bases). The length of the CDR3 is 14 residues. The germline V gene has CDR1 LGHDT and CDR2 YNNKEL (reference sequence). The ends were cut back, 5 bases at V and 3 bases at J, with 13 bases in the middle. The CDR3 bases are TGTGCCAGCAGCACAACAGGGAGGGACACTGAAGCTTTCTTT. This encodes CASSTTGRDTEAFF.

The V gene is TRBV3-1 (or the pseudogene TRBV3-2), the J gene TRBJ2-5, with 8 bases fitting TRBD2. This CDR3 contains 18 residues. Germline CDR1 reads LGHDT; CDR2 reads YNNKEL (reference sequence). The V segment lost 1 base and the J segment 4 bases; nucleotides outside the gene matches: 14. The CDR3: CASSQALGAGLEVETQYF. The CDR3 nucleotides are TGTGCCAGCAGCCAAGCCCTGGGGGCGGGACTAGAGGTAGAGACCCAGTACTTC.

This chain connects TRBV5-1 to TRBJ1-1; D call uncertain. The V gene lost 0 bases and the J gene lost 0 bases, with 6 bases spanning the gap. Germline values: CDR1 SGHRS, CDR2 YFSETQ. The CDR3 runs 14 residues. This CDR3 is CASSLDSLNTEAFF. The CDR3 DNA reads as TGCGCCAGCAGCTTGGACAGCCTGAACACTGAAGCTTTCTTT. Drawing the rest from reference TRBV5-1 and TRBJ1-1, the complete variable domain is KAGVTQTPRYLIKTRGQQVTLSCSPISGHRSVSWYQQTPGQGLQFLFEYFSETQRNKGNFPGRFSGRQFSNSRSEMNVSTLELGDSALYLCASSLDSLNTEAFFGQGTRLTVV.

The chain uses TRBV14 and TRBJ2-2, with 12 positions matching TRBD1. V was pared by 6 bases and J by 6 bases, with 8 bases of the junction left unmatched. The CDR3 totals 16 residues. CDR1 SGHDN and CDR2 FVKESK come from the germline V gene. CDR3 loop: CASRAAGTGGAGELFF. CDR3 nucleotide sequence: TGTGCCAGCAGGGCAGCCGGGACAGGGGGCGCCGGGGAGCTGTTTTTT.

V gene TRBV6-5 combines with J gene TRBJ2-3; weak D call: TRBD1 (6 bases). Per the germline V gene, CDR1 is MNHEY and CDR2 is SVGAGI. The CDR3 length is 12 residues. The ends were cut back, 6 bases at V and 3 bases at J, with 7 bases in the middle. The CDR3 nucleotides are TGTGCCAGCAGCGGGACAACAGATACGCAGTATTTT. Translating gives CASSGTTDTQYF.